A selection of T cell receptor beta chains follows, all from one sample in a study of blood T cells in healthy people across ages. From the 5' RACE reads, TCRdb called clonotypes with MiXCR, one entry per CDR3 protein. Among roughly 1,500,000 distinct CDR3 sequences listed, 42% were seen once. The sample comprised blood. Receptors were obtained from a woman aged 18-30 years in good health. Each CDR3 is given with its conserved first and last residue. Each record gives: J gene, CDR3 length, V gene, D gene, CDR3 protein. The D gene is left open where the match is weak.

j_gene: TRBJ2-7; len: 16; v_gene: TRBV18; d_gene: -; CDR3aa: CASSPGGGGPSYEQYF
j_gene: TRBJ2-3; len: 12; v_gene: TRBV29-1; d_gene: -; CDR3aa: CSVEDTTDTQYF
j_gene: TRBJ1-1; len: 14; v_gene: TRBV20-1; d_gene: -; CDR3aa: CSAGVGSGITEAFF
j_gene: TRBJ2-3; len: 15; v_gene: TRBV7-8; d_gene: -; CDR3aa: CASSSPLRAGDTQYF
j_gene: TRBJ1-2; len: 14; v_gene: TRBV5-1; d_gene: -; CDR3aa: CASSPGDGNYGYTF
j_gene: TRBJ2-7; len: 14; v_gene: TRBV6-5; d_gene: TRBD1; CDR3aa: CASSLPGQEDEQYF
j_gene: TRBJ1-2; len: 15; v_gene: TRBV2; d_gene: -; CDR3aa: CASSEHKGPSYGYTF
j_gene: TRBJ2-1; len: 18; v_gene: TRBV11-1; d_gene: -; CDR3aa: CASSLFPAGTAVRDEQFF
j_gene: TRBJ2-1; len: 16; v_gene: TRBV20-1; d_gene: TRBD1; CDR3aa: CSAKTPGTGIYNEQFF
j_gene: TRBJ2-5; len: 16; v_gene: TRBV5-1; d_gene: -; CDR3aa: CASSLRQAPIYNEQYF
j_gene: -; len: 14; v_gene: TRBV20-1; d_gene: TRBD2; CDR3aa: CSAQGLAGAYEQYF
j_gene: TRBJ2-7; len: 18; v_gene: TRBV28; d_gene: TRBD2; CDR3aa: CASSLSVSSGRAFGEQYF
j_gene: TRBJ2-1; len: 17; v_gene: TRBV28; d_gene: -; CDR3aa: CASSRGRPKSSYNEQFF
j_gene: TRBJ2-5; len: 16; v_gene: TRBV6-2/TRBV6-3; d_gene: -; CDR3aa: CASSYSGRLYQETQYF
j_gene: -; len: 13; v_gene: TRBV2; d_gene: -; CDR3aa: CAKRQKGYNEQYF
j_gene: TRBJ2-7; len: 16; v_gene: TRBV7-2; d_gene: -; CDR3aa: CASSGFGSGGVHEQYF
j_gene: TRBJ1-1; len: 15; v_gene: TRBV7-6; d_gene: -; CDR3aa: CASSLGRTGNTEAFF
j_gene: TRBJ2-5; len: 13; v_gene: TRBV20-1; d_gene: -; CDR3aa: CSARTPGQETQYF
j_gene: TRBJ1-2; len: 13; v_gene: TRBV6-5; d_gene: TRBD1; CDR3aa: CASISTGEDGYTF
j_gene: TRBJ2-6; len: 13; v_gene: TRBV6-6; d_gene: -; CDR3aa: CASSPEGANVLTF
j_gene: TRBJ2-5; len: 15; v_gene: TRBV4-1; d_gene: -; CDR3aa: CASSQTPRDGETQYF
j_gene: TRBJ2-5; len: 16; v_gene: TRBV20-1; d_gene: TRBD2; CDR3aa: CSARASGGNLVETQYF
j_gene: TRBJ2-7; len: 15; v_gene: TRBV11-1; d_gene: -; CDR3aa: CASSPSRTVSYEQYF
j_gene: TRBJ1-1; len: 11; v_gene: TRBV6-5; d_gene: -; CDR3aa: CASTNSGEAFF
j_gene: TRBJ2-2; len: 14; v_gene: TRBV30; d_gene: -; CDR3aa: CAFDTGTNTGELFF
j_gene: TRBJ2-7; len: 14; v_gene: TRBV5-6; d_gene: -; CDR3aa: CASSLGQGRNEQYF
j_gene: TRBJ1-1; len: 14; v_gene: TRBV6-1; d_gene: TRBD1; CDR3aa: CASRVQGVNTEAFF
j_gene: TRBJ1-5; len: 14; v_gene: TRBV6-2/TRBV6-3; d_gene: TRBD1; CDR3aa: CASSRGQGRQPQHF
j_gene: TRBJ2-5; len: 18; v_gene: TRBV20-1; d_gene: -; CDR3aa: CSARGLGEAGKIAETQYF
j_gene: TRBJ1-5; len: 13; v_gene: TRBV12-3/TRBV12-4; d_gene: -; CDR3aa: CASSLWSNQPQHF
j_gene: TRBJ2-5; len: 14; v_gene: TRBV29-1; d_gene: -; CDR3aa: CSVAPLRTQETQYF
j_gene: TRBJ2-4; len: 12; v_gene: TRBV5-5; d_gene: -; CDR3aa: CASSLIGNGQYF
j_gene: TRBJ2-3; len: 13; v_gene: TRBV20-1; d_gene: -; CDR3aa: CSARVEGIDTQYF
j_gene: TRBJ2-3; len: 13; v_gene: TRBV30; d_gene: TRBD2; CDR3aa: CAFPGGRGDTQYF
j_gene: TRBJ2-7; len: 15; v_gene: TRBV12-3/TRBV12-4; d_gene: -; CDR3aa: CASSPGDSPSYEQYF
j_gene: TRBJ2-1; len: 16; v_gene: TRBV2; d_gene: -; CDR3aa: CASSSGTQMSRAYQFF
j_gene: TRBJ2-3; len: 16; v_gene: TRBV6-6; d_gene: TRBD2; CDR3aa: CASSLQLAGGPDTQYF
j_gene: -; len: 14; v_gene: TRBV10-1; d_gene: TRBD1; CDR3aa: CASRDRDRDYEQYF
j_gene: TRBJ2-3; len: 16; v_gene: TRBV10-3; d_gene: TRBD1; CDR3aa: CAIKEGQGVFTDTQYF
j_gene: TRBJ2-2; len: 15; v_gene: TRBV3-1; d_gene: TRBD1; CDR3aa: CASSQDDRGTGELFF